The 10 T cell receptor beta chains presented below share a single source sample, sequenced in a study of blood T cell repertoires in COVID-19. The data were produced by immunoSEQ multiplex PCR, yet TCRdb's version contains in-frame clones alone and is incomplete. Of about 350,000 clones listed, less than 90% are singletons. Sequenced material: PBMCs or T cells enriched from blood (not recorded which). The receptors here all came from a woman younger than 45 who had recovered from COVID-19.

This rearrangement joins TRBV7-6 to TRBJ2-5; perhaps TRBD1 as D (5 bases). Trimming took off 3 bases at V and 1 base at J, with 12 bases between the two ends. This CDR3 has 15 residues. The germline CDR1 and CDR2 sequences are SGHVS and FNYEAQ. CDR3 in DNA: TGTGCCAGCAGCTTGACAGCTATCCCCCAAGAGACCCAGTACTTC. Encoded protein: CASSLTAIPQETQYF.

The chain combines TRBV14 with TRBJ1-1; D not resolved. V shed 4 bases and J shed 4 bases, with 10 bases lying between them. The CDR3 is 13 amino acids. CDR1 SGHDN and CDR2 FVKESK come from the germline V gene. CDR3 loop: CASSLSTGTEAFF. The CDR3 bases are TGTGCCAGCAGCCTTAGTACGGGCACTGAAGCTTTCTTT.

This chain joins TRBV27 and TRBJ1-5, with 8 bases identical to TRBD1. The J segment lost 8 bases and the V segment lost 5 bases, leaving 8 bases of the junction unmatched. This CDR3 is built from 14 residues. Germline V lookup: CDR1 MNHEY, CDR2 SMNVEV (reference sequence). In nucleotides, the CDR3 is TGTGCCAGCAGTCCCGGGACAGGCTTAAAGCCCCAGCATTTT. It codes for CASSPGTGLKPQHF.

This clone was seen only a few times. The gene calls are TRBV4-3 and TRBJ1-2; weak D call: TRBD1 (6 bases). V was trimmed by 2 bases and J by 8 bases, leaving 15 bases between them. Germline V CDR1 and CDR2: LGHNA, YSLEER. The length of the CDR3 is 14 residues. The DNA of the CDR3 is TGCGCCAGCAGCCAACGGACAGACCTGGGGGGCTACACCTTC. It is translated as CASSQRTDLGGYTF.

The genes are TRBV9 and TRBJ1-4, with D perhaps matching TRBD1 (6 bases). The CDR3 is 16 amino acids. V lost 2 bases and J lost 8, with 19 bases in between. Germline CDR1 is SGDLS and CDR2 is YYNGEE. CDR3 amino acids: CASSVEIQGLGEKLFF. The DNA of the CDR3 is TGTGCCAGCAGCGTCGAGATACAGGGATTGGGGGAAAAACTGTTTTTT.

This chain connects TRBV19 to TRBJ1-2; the D is unclear. The germline V gene encodes CDR1 LNHDA and CDR2 SQIVND (reference sequence). The ends were cut back, 5 bases at V and 1 base at J, with 14 bases in the middle. This CDR3 has 15 amino acids. The CDR3 protein is CASSPSTRFNYGYTF. The DNA for the CDR3 is TGTGCCAGTAGTCCCTCGACACGTTTTAACTATGGCTACACCTTC.

The V call is TRBV12-5, the J call TRBJ2-7; no clear D. CDR3 length: 11 residues. Germline assignment: CDR1 LGHNT and CDR2 FRNRAP. The V and J ends lost 1 base and 7 bases respectively, with 5 bases between them. The CDR3 DNA reads as TGTGCTAGTGGTTTGGACTATGAGCAGTACTTC. It is translated as CASGLDYEQYF.

This chain connects TRBV5-6 to TRBJ2-7, with TRBD1 identical over 8 bases. CDR1 and CDR2 from the germline V gene are SGHDT and YYEEEE. The V and J ends lost 1 base and 5 bases, in that order; junction bases with no gene match: 8. The CDR3 sequence is 15 residues long. This chain's CDR3 is CASSLSGGASDEQYF. The CDR3 nucleotides read TGTGCCAGCAGCTTGTCAGGGGGCGCGTCGGACGAGCAGTACTTC.

The rearrangement uses TRBV6-1 and TRBJ1-4, with 8 bases identical to TRBD1. The CDR3 has 13 residues. V shed 2 bases and J 13 bases; nucleotides not matched to a gene: 6. The germline gives CDR1 MNHNS, CDR2 SASEGT. The CDR3 DNA reads as TGTGCCAGCAGTGAATTTCCAGGGGGCGGACTGTTTTTT. It translates to CASSEFPGGGLFF.

The sample holds one count of this clone. The J gene is TRBJ1-3, the V gene TRBV15, with no clear D. Deletions cut 1 base from V and 4 bases from J, with 11 bases between. Germline V lookup: CDR1 LNHNV, CDR2 YYDKDF (reference sequence). This CDR3 region has 15 residues. The CDR3 loop is CATSRAPGTGNTIYF. In DNA form, the CDR3 reads TGTGCCACCAGCAGAGCCCCGGGTACGGGAAACACCATATATTTT.